Below are 26 T cell receptor beta chains sequenced from a single sample in a study of blood T cell repertoires in COVID-19. The repertoire was sequenced with immunoSEQ multiplex PCR; TCRdb's copy has only in-frame clones and lacks some. The table has roughly 30,000 clones, about 78% seen once. Sample: peripheral blood. These receptors all come from a boy younger than 10 with active or convalescent COVID-19.

V usage is TRBV5-4 and J usage is TRBJ2-5; TRBD2 aligns across 14 bases. The germline V gene has CDR1 SGHNT and CDR2 YYREEE (reference sequence). CDR3 length equals 15 residues. The ends lost 4 bases at V and 3 bases at J; junction bases unmatched: 2. CDR3 coding DNA: TGTGCCAGCAGCGTGGGACTAGCGGGAGAAGAGACCCAGTACTTC. Translation gives CASSVGLAGEETQYF.

The chain recombines TRBV4-2 with TRBJ1-4; weak D call: TRBD1 (5 bases). The CDR3 sequence is 15 residues long. CDR1 is LGHNA and CDR2 is YNFKEQ in the germline V gene. V shed 3 bases and J shed 7 bases, with 15 bases lying between them. For the CDR3, the DNA is TGTGCCAGCAGCCAGGGGGGAGGGAAGAGTGAAAAACTGTTTTTT. Its protein product is CASSQGGGKSEKLFF.

Concerning this clone: An end of the junction does not agree with germline; a read error may underlie this. CDR3 sequence reads: CASSLEAYDSGEQFF. CDR3 coding DNA: TGTGCTAGCAGCTTAGAGGCTTATGATTCGGGTGAGCAGTTCTTC. The chain carries TRBV7-7 and TRBJ2-1; D gene ambiguous. From germline, CDR1 is SSHAT and CDR2 FNYEAQ (reference sequence). The CDR3 loop spans 15 amino acids.

The V and J genes are TRBV19 and TRBJ2-5; 12 positions match TRBD2. Germline V CDR1 and CDR2: LNHDA, SQIVND (reference sequence). The CDR3 sequence is 17 residues long. The V gene end was trimmed by 3 bases and the J gene end by 3 bases; junction bases not matched to a gene: 8. The CDR3 sequence: CASSMLAGGASKETQYF. CDR3 nucleotides: TGTGCCAGTAGTATGCTAGCGGGAGGGGCCTCTAAAGAGACCCAGTACTTC.

The gene calls are TRBV3-1 (or the pseudogene TRBV3-2) and TRBJ1-5, with 7 bases identical to TRBD1. The germline gives CDR1 LGHDT, CDR2 YNNKEL (reference sequence). This CDR3 comprises 17 residues. The ends lost 4 bases at V and 5 bases at J; junction bases unmatched: 14. In DNA, the CDR3 is TGTGCCAGCAGCCCTCTGCACAGGGGATTGATCCATCAGCCCCAGCATTTT. Its translation: CASSPLHRGLIHQPQHF.

V is TRBV7-9 and J is TRBJ2-5, with D maybe TRBD1 (6 bases). Trimming left V 5 bases short and J 5 bases short, with 18 bases between. The CDR3 totals 15 residues. CDR1 is SEHNR and CDR2 is FQNEAQ in the germline V gene (reference sequence). The CDR3 loop is CASSRNRVTWETQYF. The CDR3 nucleotides are TGTGCCAGCAGCCGTAACAGGGTGACTTGGGAGACCCAGTACTTC.

The chain combines TRBV30 with TRBJ1-4, with unresolved D. The V gene's germline CDR1 is GTSNPN and CDR2 SVGIG (reference sequence). Between the trimmed V and J ends, which lost 0 bases and 3 bases, there was a span of 8 bases. This CDR3 has 14 amino acids. For the CDR3, the DNA is TGTGCCTGGAGTGTTTGGGCAGCTAATGAAAAACTGTTTTTT. Its protein is CAWSVWAANEKLFF.

This chain links TRBV6-2 or TRBV6-3 with TRBJ2-7, with D possibly TRBD2 on 7 matching bases. This CDR3 is built from 14 residues. Germline V gives CDR1 MNHEY, CDR2 SVGEGT. V dropped 6 bases and J dropped 1 base, with 13 bases sitting between them. CDR3 DNA sequence: TGTGCCAGCAGCTGGGGGGGCAATTCCTACGAGCAGTACTTC. This sequence encodes CASSWGGNSYEQYF.

This chain uses TRBV6-5 with TRBJ1-2, with TRBD1 as a possible D gene (5 bases). The CDR3 totals 15 residues. V dropped 0 bases and J dropped 8 bases, with 16 bases sitting between them. The germline V gene has CDR1 MNHEY and CDR2 SVGAGI. The CDR3 here is CASSYSTARAEGYTF. CDR3 coding DNA: TGTGCCAGCAGTTACTCGACAGCCCGGGCGGAAGGCTACACCTTC.

This chain uses TRBV30 with TRBJ1-5; no clear D. The V end was cut by 0 bases, the J end by 4 bases, with 7 bases between. Per germline, CDR1 GTSNPN and CDR2 SVGIG (reference sequence). This CDR3 is 13 amino acids long. The DNA of the CDR3 is TGTGCCTGGAGTGTACGCGGGAATCAGCCCCAGCATTTT. The encoded protein is CAWSVRGNQPQHF.

The V call is TRBV3-1 (or the pseudogene TRBV3-2), the J call TRBJ1-1, with D possibly TRBD1 on 6 matching bases. This CDR3 is 15 amino acids long. From germline, CDR1 is LGHDT and CDR2 YNNKEL (reference sequence). V lost 2 bases and J lost 0, with 10 bases in between. In DNA form, the CDR3 reads TGTGCCAGCAGCCAATGGCAGGGGTTGAACACTGAAGCTTTCTTT. It codes for CASSQWQGLNTEAFF.

The genes are TRBV28 and TRBJ2-7; weak D call: TRBD2 (6 bases). V was pared by 8 bases and J by 10 bases, with 12 bases between. The CDR3 runs to 10 residues. Germline V lookup: CDR1 MDHEN, CDR2 SYDVKM. CDR3 DNA: TGTGCCAGCGCCCGGGGGATCCAGTACTTC. Its translation: CASARGIQYF.

CDR3 sequence reads: CAWAPGPQGAGGYTF. CDR3 nucleotide sequence: TGTGCCTGGGCTCCTGGGCCTCAGGGGGCGGGAGGCTACACCTTC. The rearrangement uses TRBV30 and TRBJ1-2, with 8 bases lining up with TRBD1. The length of the CDR3 is 15 residues. Per germline, CDR1 GTSNPN and CDR2 SVGIG (reference sequence). J was trimmed by 8 bases and V by 5 bases; bases with no gene match: 16.

At least ten counts were recorded for this clone. The chain employs TRBV5-4 and TRBJ2-7, with no clear D. V lost 4 bases to trimming and J lost 5 bases, with 13 bases between them. CDR3 length: 13 residues. CDR1 and CDR2 (germline): SGHNT, YYREEE (reference sequence). Here the CDR3 reads CASSGPFRNEQYF. The CDR3 bases are TGTGCCAGCAGCGGCCCCTTCCGCAACGAGCAGTACTTC.

The V gene is TRBV4-1, the J gene TRBJ2-5; the D gene is possibly TRBD2 (6 bases). Trimming removed 1 base from V and 5 bases from J, with 11 bases in between. CDR3 size: 14 residues. CDR1 and CDR2 from the germline V gene are MGHRA and YSYEKL. CDR3 in DNA: TGCGCCAGCAGCCAAGTACTAGCTGTGGAGACCCAGTACTTC. Amino acids: CASSQVLAVETQYF.

This clone has a handful of counts. J is TRBJ2-3 and V is TRBV7-6, with 9 positions matching TRBD1. V shed 4 bases, J shed 2 bases, and the junction held 7 bases outside the gene matches. The CDR3 length is 16 residues. In germline, CDR1 is SGHVS, CDR2 FNYEAQ. The CDR3 sequence: CASSSGTGKLTDTQYF. CDR3 in DNA: TGTGCCAGCAGCTCGGGGACAGGGAAACTCACAGATACGCAGTATTTT.

V gene TRBV14 combines with J gene TRBJ2-3; unclear D gene. Germline V gene data show CDR1 as SGHDN and CDR2 as FVKESK. V shed 5 bases and J shed 4 bases, with 13 bases lying between them. The CDR3 sequence is 14 residues long. This chain's CDR3 is CASSWVRGADTQYF. CDR3 nucleotide sequence: TGTGCCAGCAGCTGGGTCAGAGGAGCAGATACGCAGTATTTT.

The sample holds a few counts of this clone. J is TRBJ1-2 and V is TRBV29-1; D is uncertain. CDR1 and CDR2 (germline): SQVTM, ANQGSEA. Trimming removed 8 bases at V and 0 bases at J, with 16 bases between. This CDR3 region has 14 residues. Written as DNA, the CDR3 is TGCAGCACTTACTCGGGAGTTTCTAACTATGGCTACACCTTC. Amino acids: CSTYSGVSNYGYTF.

The rearrangement joins TRBV9 to TRBJ1-4; no reliable D call. This CDR3 is built from 14 residues. V lost 3 bases and J lost 5, with 11 bases in between. Germline V gene data show CDR1 as SGDLS and CDR2 as YYNGEE. CDR3 residues: CASSDVSSNEKLFF. The CDR3 region has the DNA TGTGCCAGCAGCGATGTTAGTAGCAATGAAAAACTGTTTTTT. Full variable domain (outside the CDR3, taken from reference TRBV9 and TRBJ1-4): DSGVTQTPKHLITATGQRVTLRCSPRSGDLSVYWYQQSLDQGLQFLIQYYNGEERAKGNILERFSAQQFPDLHSELNLSSLELGDSALYFCASSDVSSNEKLFFGSGTQLSVL.

V and J are TRBV7-9 and TRBJ2-7; D unresolved. Germline V gene lookup returns CDR1 SEHNR and CDR2 FQNEAQ (reference sequence). The CDR3 covers 14 residues. Trimming took off 4 bases at V and 2 bases at J, with 12 bases between the two ends. The CDR3 region is CASSSYSPAYEQYF. The DNA for the CDR3 is TGTGCCAGCAGCTCCTACTCTCCGGCCTACGAGCAGTACTTC.

This chain joins TRBV27 and TRBJ2-1; no firm D call. V lost 5 bases to trimming and J lost 4 bases, with 9 bases between them. Germline CDR1 MNHEY, CDR2 SMNVEV (reference sequence). The CDR3 extends over 13 amino acids. This CDR3 reads CASSAPRYNEQFF. DNA of the CDR3: TGTGCCAGCAGTGCCCCCAGGTACAATGAGCAGTTCTTC.

The rearrangement links TRBV7-9 to TRBJ1-4, with D unclear. This CDR3 has 15 residues. Per germline, CDR1 SEHNR and CDR2 FQNEAQ (reference sequence). V lost 11 bases to trimming and J lost 5 bases, with 21 bases between them. The CDR3 sequence: CASAKSGILNEKLFF. In DNA form, the CDR3 reads TGTGCCTCGGCAAAGTCCGGGATTCTAAATGAAAAACTGTTTTTT.

The V call is TRBV3-1 (or the pseudogene TRBV3-2), the J call TRBJ2-2, with a possible D match to TRBD1 (6 bases). The CDR3 loop spans 14 amino acids. V was trimmed by 4 bases and J by 5 bases, leaving 11 bases between them. Germline V CDR1 and CDR2: LGHDT, YNNKEL (reference sequence). In DNA, the CDR3 is TGTGCCAGCAGCCCAGGGGTAGTGACCGGGGAGCTGTTTTTT. Protein product: CASSPGVVTGELFF.

The CDR3 bases are TGTGCCAGCAGCTTTAGCGGGCCTAGCACAGATACGCAGTATTTT. It yields the protein CASSFSGPSTDTQYF. The chain has TRBV5-5 and TRBJ2-3, with 7 positions matching TRBD2. The CDR3 runs to 15 residues. CDR1 is SGHKS and CDR2 is YYEKEE in the germline V gene (reference sequence). J was trimmed by 0 bases and V by 2 bases; bases with no gene match: 3.

The V call is TRBV4-2, the J call TRBJ2-7; D unclear. V lost 1 base and J lost 5, with 12 bases in between. CDR1 is LGHNA, CDR2 YNFKEQ, per germline. The CDR3 loop spans 14 amino acids. The CDR3, as DNA: TGTGCCAGCAGCCAAGGACTGGTTTTGGACGAGCAGTACTTC. It translates to CASSQGLVLDEQYF.

This clone appeared once. The chain carries TRBV12-5 and TRBJ1-3, with D tentatively TRBD1 (5 bases). V was trimmed by 5 bases and J by 2 bases, leaving 16 bases between them. The V gene's germline CDR1 is LGHNT and CDR2 FRNRAP. This CDR3 has 16 residues. The CDR3 DNA sequence: TGTGCTAGTGGTCTCTCCAGGGTGCAGGCTGGAAACACCATATATTTT. Its translation is CASGLSRVQAGNTIYF.